What follows are 4 T cell receptor beta chains derived from one specimen sequenced in a study of prognosis after radiotherapy for stage I lung cancer. The study amplified the TCR beta CDR3 region from genomic DNA. This amplification was carried out by two rounds of multiplex PCR. Round one of PCR was performed, and it used primers specific to each TRBV and TRBJ gene. Each CDR3 protein is one row after TCRdb ran MiXCR on the multiplex PCR reads. The table has about 51,000 distinct CDR3 sequences, 30% to 35% seen once. Sequencing used PBMCs, obtained before or after stereotactic body radiation therapy (not recorded which). Receptor source: a donor at least 50 years old with non-small cell lung cancer.

This clonotype has just one count. One end of the junction is discordant with germline, which a read error may explain. This chain uses TRBV11-1 with TRBJ2-6, with D perhaps matching TRBD1 or TRBD2 (5 bases each). Germline V gives CDR1 SGHAT, CDR2 FQDESV (reference sequence). The CDR3 runs to 18 residues. The CDR3 is CAISLRRNSGAGANVLTF. CDR3 DNA sequence: TGTGCCATCAGCCTTCGACGGAACTCCGGGGCTGGTGCCAACGTCCTGACTTTC.

Comment on this clonotype: One end of the junction varies from germline; a read error may be responsible. The J gene is TRBJ2-7, the V gene TRBV9, with 7 bases that match TRBD2. The germline CDR1 and CDR2 sequences are SGDLS and YYNGEE. CDR3 length: 15 amino acids. The CDR3 here is CAISVGRVGSYEQYF. For the CDR3, the DNA is TGTGCCATCAGCGTAGGGAGGGTTGGGTCCTACGAGCAGTACTTC.

This clonotype was picked up many times. This chain uses TRBV4-3 with TRBJ2-1; D gene ambiguous. This CDR3 region has 14 residues. V was clipped by 0 bases and J by 7 bases, with 10 bases between them. Germline V gives CDR1 LGHNA, CDR2 YSLEER. The CDR3 coding sequence is TGCGCCAGCAGCCAAGACGGTTGGCTAAATGAGCAGTTCTTC. Protein sequence: CASSQDGWLNEQFF.

V is TRBV20-1 and J is TRBJ2-7; D is undetermined. V was cut by 6 bases and J by 0 bases, with 18 bases left in between. Germline CDR1 DFQATT, CDR2 SNEGSKA (reference sequence). The CDR3 extends over 15 amino acids. In nucleotides, the CDR3 is TGCAGTGCCTACTCTGGGCCTAAGAGCTCCTACGAGCAGTACTTC. Its protein product is CSAYSGPKSSYEQYF.